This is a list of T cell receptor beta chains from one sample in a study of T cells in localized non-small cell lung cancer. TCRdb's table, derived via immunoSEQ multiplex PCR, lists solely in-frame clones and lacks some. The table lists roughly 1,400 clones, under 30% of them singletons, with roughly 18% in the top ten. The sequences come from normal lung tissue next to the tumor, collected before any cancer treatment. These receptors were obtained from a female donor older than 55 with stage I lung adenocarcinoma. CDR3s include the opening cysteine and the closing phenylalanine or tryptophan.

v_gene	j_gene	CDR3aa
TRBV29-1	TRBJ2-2	CSGKGQLNTGELFF
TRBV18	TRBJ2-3	CASSPRGLFTDTQYF
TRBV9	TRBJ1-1	CASSGGDGTEAFF
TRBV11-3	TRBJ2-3	CASSLNSGREGDTQYF
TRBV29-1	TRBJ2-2	CSVERGAGELFF
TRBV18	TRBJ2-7	CASSPVPTGSEQYF
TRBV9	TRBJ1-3	CASSAGRGGYRNTIYF
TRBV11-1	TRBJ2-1	CASRPGLAEENEQFF
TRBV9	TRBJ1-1	CASSSGPSGQLEAFF
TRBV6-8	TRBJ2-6	CASSQDRGAGANVLTF
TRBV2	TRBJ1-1	CASSGGDGTEAFF
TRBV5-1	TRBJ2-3	CASSDMGGTDTQYF
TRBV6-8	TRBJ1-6	CASTPGQGFYNSPLHF
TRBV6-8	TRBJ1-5	CATLDYGRSNQPQHF
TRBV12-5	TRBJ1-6	CASGLVSGQGVHSPLHF
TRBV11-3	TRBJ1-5	CASSFVGTGVSQPQHF
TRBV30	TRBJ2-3	CAWSVGGSGDTQYF
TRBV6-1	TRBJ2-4	CASSEGSGRGAKNIQYF
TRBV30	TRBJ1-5	CAWSRPGYNQPQHF
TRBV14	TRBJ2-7	CASSTDGGPRAYEQYF
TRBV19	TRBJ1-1	CASSIRNGQGIDTEAFF
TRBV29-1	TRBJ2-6	CSVGVSGRTSGANVLTF
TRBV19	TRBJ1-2	CASSIDPSGAYGYTF
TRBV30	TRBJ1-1	CAWSNRDEAFF
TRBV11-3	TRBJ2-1	CASSKREESYNEQFF
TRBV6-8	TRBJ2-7	CASSVGASGRAHEQYF
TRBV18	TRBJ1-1	CASSLLYGTEAFF
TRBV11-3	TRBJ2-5	CASSSVEGGQETQYF
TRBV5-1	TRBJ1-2	CASSLAEGGGGYTF
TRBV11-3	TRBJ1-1	CASSEWGGENTEAFF
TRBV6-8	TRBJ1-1	CASKRGQPNTEAFF
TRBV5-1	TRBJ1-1	CASSFHDRMERNTEAFF
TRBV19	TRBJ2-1	CASSIRVAGGPVDNEQFF
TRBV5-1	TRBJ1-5	CASSLTGAHQPQHF
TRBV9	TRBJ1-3	CASSEKAGAGNTIYF
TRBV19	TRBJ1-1	CASKTGFTEAFF
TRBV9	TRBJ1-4	CASSGGTGQASEKLFF
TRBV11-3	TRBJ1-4	CASSLETTNEKLFF
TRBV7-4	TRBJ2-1	CASSLTGTSGTLPSYNEQFF
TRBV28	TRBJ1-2	CASSGTGGTSSGYTF
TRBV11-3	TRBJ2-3	CASSLDYERDTQYF
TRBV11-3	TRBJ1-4	CASSLRQGINEKLFF